This TCR beta chain was profiled in a study of Ad26.COV2.S vaccination and SARS-CoV-2 variants. About the research overall: Donor joined the COV1001 Ad26.COV2.S trial arm. Participants got Ad26.COV2.S intramuscularly, once or twice 56 days apart. Points from the study as a whole: Overall T cell responses may have been underestimated by the analyses of TCR breadth and depth.

Treatment defined: about 20 received Ad26.COV2.S at low or high dose, single or two shots; 5 received placebo; per-sample allocation not given. Collection of the samples took place on day 63 after the first injection of vaccine or placebo. What was given as vaccine was an Ad26 vector encoding Wuhan-strain SARS-CoV-2 spike. Of note for this clone: The target antigen is unknown.

The repertoire was sequenced with immunoSEQ multiplex PCR; TCRdb's copy has only in-frame clones and lacks some. Of roughly 380,000 clones in the sample, over 75% are singletons; the top ten hold 3.4%. V lost 6 bases and J lost 2, with 4 bases in between. The germline gives CDR1 LGHNT, CDR2 FRNRAP. The CDR3 runs to 11 residues. The chain employs TRBV12-5 and TRBJ1-1; D not certain. This TCR came from a person between 18 and 65 years old who received the Ad26.COV2.S COVID-19 vaccine or a placebo. Sequencing used peripheral blood, obtained in a trial of Ad26.COV2.S vaccine versus placebo. This chain's CDR3 is CASGFNTEAFF. The CDR3 DNA sequence: TGTGCTAGTGGGTTTAACACTGAAGCTTTCTTT. Supplemented by reference TRBV12-5 and TRBJ1-1, the full variable domain reads DARVTQTPRHKVTEMGQEVTMRCQPILGHNTVFWYRQTMMQGLELLAYFRNRAPLDDSGMPKDRFSAEMPDATLATLKIQPSEPRDSAVYFCASGFNTEAFFGQGTRLTVV.